This TCR beta chain comes out of a study of cytomegalovirus exposure and HLA in healthy donors. Study-level findings and limits: The only immune exposure information that was available was CMV serostatus.

Regarding this clone: Its target is unknown.

PCR involved 60 Vbeta and 13 Jbeta primers. The assay was immunoSEQ multiplex PCR, and TCRdb's table has in-frame clones only and misses some. Altogether around 170,000 clones are present, 70% to 80% being singletons, with the ten largest covering approximately 1.3%. Sequenced sample: PBMCs. The receptor was isolated from a man between 18 and 29 years old in good health and CMV-seronegative.

CDR3 in amino acids: CASSPRGLAGRTYEQYF. The CDR3 DNA sequence: TGTGCCAGCTCACCACGTGGTCTAGCGGGACGCACCTACGAGCAGTACTTC. The chain joins TRBV18 to TRBJ2-7; 9 nucleotides align to TRBD2. The J segment lost 2 bases and the V segment lost 1 base, leaving 9 bases of the junction unmatched. The length of the CDR3 is 17 residues. The germline CDR1 and CDR2 sequences are KGHSH and LQKENI.